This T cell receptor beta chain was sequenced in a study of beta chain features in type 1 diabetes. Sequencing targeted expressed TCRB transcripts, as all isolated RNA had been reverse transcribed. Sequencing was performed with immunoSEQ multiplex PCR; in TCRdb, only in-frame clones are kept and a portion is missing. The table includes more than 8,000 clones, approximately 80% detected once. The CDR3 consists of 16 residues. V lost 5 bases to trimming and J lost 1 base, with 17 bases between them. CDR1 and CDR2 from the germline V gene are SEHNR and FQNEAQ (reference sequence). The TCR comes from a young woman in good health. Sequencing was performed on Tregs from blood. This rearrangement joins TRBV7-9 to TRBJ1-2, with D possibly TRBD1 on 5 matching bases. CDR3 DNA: TGTGCCAGCAGCACCTGGGCCGGGGGTTATAACTATGGCTACACCTTC. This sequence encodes CASSTWAGGYNYGYTF.